This paragraph covers one T cell receptor beta chain sequence. The data stem from a study of blood T cell repertoires in COVID-19. Study in general: COVID-19 samples, acute and convalescent, were from the United States, Italy and Spain. Sample material is recorded as cDNA or gDNA derived from T cells, B-cell-depleted T cells, or PBMCs.

Trimming removed 5 bases from V and 0 bases from J, with 12 bases in between. CDR3 size: 15 residues. Per the germline V gene, CDR1 is SGHVS and CDR2 is FNYEAQ. As handled by the study authors: Counts of nucleated cells, estimated from reference gene primer amplification, were obtained. Profiled with immunoSEQ multiplex PCR; TCRdb holds only in-frame clones, not every one. D and trimming were read from the DNA, whereas the V and J calls and clone size are those reported in that table. This repertoire shows about 210,000 clones, 84% found once; its top ten account for about 9.7%. Material: peripheral blood. The chain carries TRBV7-6 and TRBJ2-3; maybe TRBD2 (6 bases). The TCR sequence derives from a man in his fifties with active or convalescent COVID-19. The CDR3 nucleotides are TGTGCCAGCAGCCCGAGCGGGTTCAGCACAGATACGCAGTATTTT. It specifies CASSPSGFSTDTQYF.